These T cell receptor beta chains were read from a single sample in a study of tumor and adjacent non-tumor tissue in lung cancer. TCRdb independently ran MiXCR on the multiplex PCR reads; one entry per CDR3 protein. The sample records approximately 86,000 distinct CDR3 sequences, around 77% being singletons. The specimen sequenced was lung tumor tissue. These receptors were obtained from a woman aged 40 to 50 with non-small cell lung cancer. Both conserved end residues are part of each CDR3. The D gene is left open where the match is weak. Clone sizes are given selectively: once, few, many, or a class where the clone is expanded.

d_gene | j_gene | abundance | v_gene | CDR3nt | CDR3aa
- | TRBJ2-2 | medium-sized | TRBV29-1 | TGCAGCGGGGGGAGCATGTCCGGGGAGCTGTTTTTT | CSGGSMSGELFF
- | TRBJ1-5 | medium-sized | TRBV10-3 | TGTGCCATCAGTGAATCGGGAAGCATGTCCCAGCATTTT | CAISESGSMSQHF
- | TRBJ2-7 | - | TRBV11-2 | TGTGGCAGCAGCTTAGTCTCAGACTCCAACGAGCAGTACTTC | CGSSLVSDSNEQYF
TRBD1 | TRBJ1-2 | - | TRBV6-2/TRBV6-3 | TGTGTCAGCAGGCCCTCGACAGGGGGAACCTATGGCTACACCTTT | CVSRPSTGGTYGYTF
- | TRBJ2-1 | - | TRBV11-3 | TGTGTCAGCAGTGAAGACGGGTTCTACAATGAGCAGTTTTTC | CVSSEDGFYNEQFF
- | TRBJ2-7 | - | TRBV5-1 | TGCGCCAGCAGCACATCGACGGTCTCCTACGAGCAGTACTTC | CASSTSTVSYEQYF
TRBD1 | TRBJ1-1 | - | TRBV19 | TGTGCCAGTAGCCGGACAGGGGCCACTGAAGCTTTCTTT | CASSRTGATEAFF
- | TRBJ1-1 | - | TRBV5-6 | TGTGCCAGCAGCTTAGGGGGTGATAGTACTGAAGCTTCCTTT | CASSLGGDSTEASF
- | TRBJ2-3 | - | TRBV12-3/TRBV12-4 | TGTGCCAGCAATTTAGCGGTGGGGGACACAGATACGCAGTATTTT | CASNLAVGDTDTQYF
- | TRBJ2-1 | - | TRBV7-8 | TGTGCCAGCGGCTCCCCGCACCGGGCGGATGAACAATTCTTC | CASGSPHRADEQFF
- | TRBJ1-1 | - | TRBV12-3/TRBV12-4 | TGTGCCAGCATACGATTGAACACTGTAGCTTTCTTT | CASIRLNTVAFF
- | TRBJ2-5 | - | TRBV6-2/TRBV6-3 | TGTGCCAGTGCCAGGGGAACCGACCTGGAGACCCAGAACTTC | CASARGTDLETQNF
TRBD2 | TRBJ2-7 | - | TRBV6-5 | TGTGCCAGCAGTTCCATGACTAGCGGGGCTCCTTCCTACGAGCAGTGCTTC | CASSSMTSGAPSYEQCF